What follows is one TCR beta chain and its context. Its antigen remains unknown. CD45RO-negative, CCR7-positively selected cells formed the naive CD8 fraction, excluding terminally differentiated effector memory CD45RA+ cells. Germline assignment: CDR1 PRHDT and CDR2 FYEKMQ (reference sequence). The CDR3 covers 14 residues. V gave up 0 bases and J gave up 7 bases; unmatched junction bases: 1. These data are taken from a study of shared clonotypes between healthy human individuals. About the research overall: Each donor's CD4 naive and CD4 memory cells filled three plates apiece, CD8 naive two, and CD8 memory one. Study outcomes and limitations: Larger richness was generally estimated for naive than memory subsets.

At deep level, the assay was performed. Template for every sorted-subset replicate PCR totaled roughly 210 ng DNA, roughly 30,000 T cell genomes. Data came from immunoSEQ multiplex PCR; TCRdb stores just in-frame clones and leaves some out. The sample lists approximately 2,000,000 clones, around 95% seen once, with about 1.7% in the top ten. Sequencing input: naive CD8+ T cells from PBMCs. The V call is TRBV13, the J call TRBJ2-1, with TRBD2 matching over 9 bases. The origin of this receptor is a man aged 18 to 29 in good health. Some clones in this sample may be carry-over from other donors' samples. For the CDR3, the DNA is TGTGCCAGCAGCTTAGGGCTAGCGGGAAATGAGCAGTTCTTC. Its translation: CASSLGLAGNEQFF.